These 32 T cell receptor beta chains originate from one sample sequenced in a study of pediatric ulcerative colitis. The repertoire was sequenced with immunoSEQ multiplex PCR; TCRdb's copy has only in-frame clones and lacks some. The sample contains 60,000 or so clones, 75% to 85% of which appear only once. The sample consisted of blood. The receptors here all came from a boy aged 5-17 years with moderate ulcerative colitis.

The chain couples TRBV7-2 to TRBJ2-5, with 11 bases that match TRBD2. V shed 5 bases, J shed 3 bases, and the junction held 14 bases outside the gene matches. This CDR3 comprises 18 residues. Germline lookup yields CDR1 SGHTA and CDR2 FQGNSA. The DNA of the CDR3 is TGTGCCAGCAGCCTATTGACTAGCGGGGTAGGAAACAAAGAGACCCAGTACTTC. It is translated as CASSLLTSGVGNKETQYF. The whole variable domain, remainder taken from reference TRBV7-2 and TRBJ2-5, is GAGVSQSPSNKVTEKGKDVELRCDPISGHTALYWYRQSLGQGLEFLIYFQGNSAPDKSGLPSDRFSAERTGGSVSTLTIQRTQQEDSAVYLCASSLLTSGVGNKETQYFGPGTRLLVL.

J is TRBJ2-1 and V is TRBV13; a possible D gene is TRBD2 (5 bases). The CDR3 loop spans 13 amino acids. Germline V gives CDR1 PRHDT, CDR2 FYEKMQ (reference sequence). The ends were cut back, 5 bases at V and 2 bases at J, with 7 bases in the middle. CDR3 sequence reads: CASSTGAYNEQFF. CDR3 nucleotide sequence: TGTGCCAGCAGCACCGGGGCCTACAATGAGCAGTTCTTC.

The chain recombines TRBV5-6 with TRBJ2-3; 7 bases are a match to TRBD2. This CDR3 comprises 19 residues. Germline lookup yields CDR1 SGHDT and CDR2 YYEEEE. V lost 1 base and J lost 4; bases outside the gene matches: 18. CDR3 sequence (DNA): TGTGCCAGCAGCTTGTGGGCCCCGCGGTCTAGCCGGGGGGCAGATACGCAGTATTTT. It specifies CASSLWAPRSSRGADTQYF.

The CDR3 bases are TGTGCCACCAGCAGAGATACACAGGGGAACACTGAAGCTTTCTTT. The encoded protein is CATSRDTQGNTEAFF. The chain employs TRBV15 and TRBJ1-1, with D maybe TRBD1 (6 bases). The V end lost 0 bases, the J end lost 1 base, and 9 bases lay between the germline ends. The CDR3 runs 15 residues. CDR1 LNHNV and CDR2 YYDKDF come from the germline V gene (reference sequence).

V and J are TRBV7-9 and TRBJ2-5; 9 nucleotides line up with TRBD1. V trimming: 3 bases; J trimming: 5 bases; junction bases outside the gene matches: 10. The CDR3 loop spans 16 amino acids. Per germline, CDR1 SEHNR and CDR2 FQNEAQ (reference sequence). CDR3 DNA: TGTGCCAGCAGCTTGGACCTAACAGGGGGCCGGGAGACCCAGTACTTC. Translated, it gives CASSLDLTGGRETQYF.

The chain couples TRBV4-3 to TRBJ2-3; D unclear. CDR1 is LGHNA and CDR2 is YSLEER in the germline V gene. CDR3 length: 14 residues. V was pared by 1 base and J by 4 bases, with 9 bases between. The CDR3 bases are TGCGCCAGCAGCCAAGGGGGTAGCTCAGATACGCAGTATTTT. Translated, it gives CASSQGGSSDTQYF.

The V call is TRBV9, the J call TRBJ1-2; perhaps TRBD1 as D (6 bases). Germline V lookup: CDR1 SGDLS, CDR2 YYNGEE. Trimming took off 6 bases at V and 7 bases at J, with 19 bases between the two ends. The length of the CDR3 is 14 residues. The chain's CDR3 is CASTPVGGESGYTF. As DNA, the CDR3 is TGTGCCAGCACCCCCGTGGGGGGCGAGTCTGGCTACACCTTC.

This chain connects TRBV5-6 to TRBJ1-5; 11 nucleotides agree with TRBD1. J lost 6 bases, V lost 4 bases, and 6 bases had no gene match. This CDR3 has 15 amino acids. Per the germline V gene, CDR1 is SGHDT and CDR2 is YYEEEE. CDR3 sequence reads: CASSGGQGASQPQHF. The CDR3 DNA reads TGTGCCAGCAGCGGCGGACAGGGGGCGAGTCAGCCCCAGCATTTT. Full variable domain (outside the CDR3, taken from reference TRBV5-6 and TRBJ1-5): DAGVTQSPTHLIKTRGQQVTLRCSPKSGHDTVSWYQQALGQGPQFIFQYYEEEERQRGNFPDRFSGHQFPNYSSELNVNALLLGDSALYLCASSGGQGASQPQHFGDGTRLSIL.

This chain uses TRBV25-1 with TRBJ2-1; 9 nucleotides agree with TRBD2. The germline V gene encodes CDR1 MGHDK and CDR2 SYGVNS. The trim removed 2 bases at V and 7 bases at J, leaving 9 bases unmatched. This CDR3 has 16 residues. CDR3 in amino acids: CASSEGWVAGENEQFF. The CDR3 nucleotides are TGTGCCAGCAGTGAAGGTTGGGTAGCGGGAGAGAATGAGCAGTTCTTC.

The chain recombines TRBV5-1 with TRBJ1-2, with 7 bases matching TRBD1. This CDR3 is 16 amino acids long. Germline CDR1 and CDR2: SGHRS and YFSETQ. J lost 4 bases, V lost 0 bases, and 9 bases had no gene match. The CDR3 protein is CASSLAGGGAGYGYTF. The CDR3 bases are TGCGCCAGCAGCTTGGCCGGAGGGGGCGCGGGCTATGGCTACACCTTC.

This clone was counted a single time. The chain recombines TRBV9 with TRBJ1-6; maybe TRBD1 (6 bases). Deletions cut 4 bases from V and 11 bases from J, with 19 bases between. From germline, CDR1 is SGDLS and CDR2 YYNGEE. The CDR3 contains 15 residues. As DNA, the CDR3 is TGTGCCAGCAGCCCCCGGGGGACATCTGAAGCACCCCTCCACTTT. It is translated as CASSPRGTSEAPLHF.

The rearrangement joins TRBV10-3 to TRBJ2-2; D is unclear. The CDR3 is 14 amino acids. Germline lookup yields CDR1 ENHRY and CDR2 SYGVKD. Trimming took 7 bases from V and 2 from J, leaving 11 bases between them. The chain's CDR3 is CAINGGDNTGELFF. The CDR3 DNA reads TGTGCCATCAACGGTGGGGATAACACCGGGGAGCTGTTTTTT.

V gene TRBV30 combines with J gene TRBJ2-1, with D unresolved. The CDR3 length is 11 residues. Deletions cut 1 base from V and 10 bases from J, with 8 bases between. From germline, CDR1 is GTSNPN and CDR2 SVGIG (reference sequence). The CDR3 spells CAWSGDWEQFF. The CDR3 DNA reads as TGTGCCTGGAGTGGGGATTGGGAGCAGTTCTTC.

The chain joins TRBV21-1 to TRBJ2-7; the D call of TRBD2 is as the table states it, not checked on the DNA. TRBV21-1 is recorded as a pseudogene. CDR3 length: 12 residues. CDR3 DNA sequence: TGTGCCAGCATACCCCGCGGTGAGGAGCAGTACTTC. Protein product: CASIPRGEEQYF.

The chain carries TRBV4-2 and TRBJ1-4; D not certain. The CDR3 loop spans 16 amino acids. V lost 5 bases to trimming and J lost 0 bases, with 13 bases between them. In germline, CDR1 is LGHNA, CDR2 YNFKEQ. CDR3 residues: CASSYQRAATNEKLFF. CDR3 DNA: TGTGCCAGCAGCTACCAGAGGGCAGCAACTAATGAAAAACTGTTTTTT.

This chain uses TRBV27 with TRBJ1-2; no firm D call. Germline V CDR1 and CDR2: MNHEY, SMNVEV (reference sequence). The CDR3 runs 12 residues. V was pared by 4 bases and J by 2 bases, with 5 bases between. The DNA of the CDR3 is TGTGCCAGCAGTTCTGACAACTATGGCTACACCTTC. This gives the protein CASSSDNYGYTF.

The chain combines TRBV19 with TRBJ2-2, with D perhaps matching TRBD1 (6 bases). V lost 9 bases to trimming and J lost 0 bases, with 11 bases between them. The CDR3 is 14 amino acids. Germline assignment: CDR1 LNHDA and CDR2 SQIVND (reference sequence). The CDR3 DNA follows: TGTGCCAGCAGGGGTACGTCGAACACCGGGGAGCTGTTTTTT. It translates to CASRGTSNTGELFF. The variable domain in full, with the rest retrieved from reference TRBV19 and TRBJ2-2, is DGGITQSPKYLFRKEGQNVTLSCEQNLNHDAMYWYRQDPGQGLRLIYYSQIVNDFQKGDIAEGYSVSREKKESFPLTVTSAQKNPTAFYLCASRGTSNTGELFFGEGSRLTVL.

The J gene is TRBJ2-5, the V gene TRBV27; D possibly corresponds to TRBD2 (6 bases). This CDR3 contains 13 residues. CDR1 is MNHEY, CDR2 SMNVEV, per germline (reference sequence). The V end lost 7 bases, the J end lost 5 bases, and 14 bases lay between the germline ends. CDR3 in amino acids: CASTRGGKETQYF. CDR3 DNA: TGTGCCAGCACCCGTGGAGGGAAGGAGACCCAGTACTTC.

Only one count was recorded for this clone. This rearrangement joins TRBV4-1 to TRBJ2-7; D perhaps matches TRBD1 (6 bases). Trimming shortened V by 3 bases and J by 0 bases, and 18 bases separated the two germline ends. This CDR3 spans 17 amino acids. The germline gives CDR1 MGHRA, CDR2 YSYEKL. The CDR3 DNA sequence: TGCGCCAGCAGCCAGGCCAGACAGGCCTCCCCCTCCTACGAGCAGTACTTC. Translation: CASSQARQASPSYEQYF.

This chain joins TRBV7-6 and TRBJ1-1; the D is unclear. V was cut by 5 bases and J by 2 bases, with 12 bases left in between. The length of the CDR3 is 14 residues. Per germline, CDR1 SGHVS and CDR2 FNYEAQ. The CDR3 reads CASSPLAGNTEAFF. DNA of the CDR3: TGTGCCAGCAGCCCCCTCGCGGGTAACACTGAAGCTTTCTTT.

CDR3 residues: CASSRAVSRGHEQYF. The CDR3 nucleotides read TGTGCCAGCAGCCGAGCGGTTTCCAGGGGCCACGAGCAGTACTTC. J is TRBJ2-7 and V is TRBV11-1, with TRBD1 as a possible D gene (6 bases). Per germline, CDR1 SGHAT and CDR2 FQDESV (reference sequence). The CDR3 contains 15 residues. V lost 5 bases to trimming and J lost 5 bases, with 19 bases between them.

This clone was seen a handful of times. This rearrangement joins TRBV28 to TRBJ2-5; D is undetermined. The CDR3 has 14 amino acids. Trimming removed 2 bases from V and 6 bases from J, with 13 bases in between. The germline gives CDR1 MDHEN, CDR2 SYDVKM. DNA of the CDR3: TGTGCCAGCAGTTTAGGAAACGAAAGGAAGACCCAGTACTTC. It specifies CASSLGNERKTQYF.

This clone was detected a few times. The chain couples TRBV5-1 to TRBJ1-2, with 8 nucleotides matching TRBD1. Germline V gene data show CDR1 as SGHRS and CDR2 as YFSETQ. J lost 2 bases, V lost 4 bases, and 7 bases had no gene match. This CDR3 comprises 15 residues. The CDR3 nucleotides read TGCGCCAGCAGCATTGGACAGGGTGGGAACTATGGCTACACCTTC. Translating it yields CASSIGQGGNYGYTF. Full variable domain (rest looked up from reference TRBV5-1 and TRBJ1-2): KAGVTQTPRYLIKTRGQQVTLSCSPISGHRSVSWYQQTPGQGLQFLFEYFSETQRNKGNFPGRFSGRQFSNSRSEMNVSTLELGDSALYLCASSIGQGGNYGYTFGSGTRLTVV.

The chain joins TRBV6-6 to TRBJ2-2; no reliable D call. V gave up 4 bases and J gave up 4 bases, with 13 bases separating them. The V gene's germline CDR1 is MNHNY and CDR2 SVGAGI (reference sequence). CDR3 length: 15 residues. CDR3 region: CASSWADTFTGELFF. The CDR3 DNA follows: TGTGCCAGCAGTTGGGCCGACACATTCACCGGGGAGCTGTTTTTT.

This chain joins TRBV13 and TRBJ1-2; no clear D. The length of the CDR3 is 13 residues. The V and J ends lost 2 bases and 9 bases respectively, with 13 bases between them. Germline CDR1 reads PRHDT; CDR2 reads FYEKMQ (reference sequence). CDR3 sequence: CASSLWGFRRYTF. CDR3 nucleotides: TGTGCCAGCAGCTTATGGGGATTTCGGCGCTACACCTTC.

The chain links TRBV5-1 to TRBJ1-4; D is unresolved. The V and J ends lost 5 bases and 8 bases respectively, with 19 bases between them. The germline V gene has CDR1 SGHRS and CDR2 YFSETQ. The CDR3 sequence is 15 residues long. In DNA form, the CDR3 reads TGCGCCAGCAGTGCGGCCGGTCACGCTGCGGAAAAACTGTTTTTT. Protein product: CASSAAGHAAEKLFF.

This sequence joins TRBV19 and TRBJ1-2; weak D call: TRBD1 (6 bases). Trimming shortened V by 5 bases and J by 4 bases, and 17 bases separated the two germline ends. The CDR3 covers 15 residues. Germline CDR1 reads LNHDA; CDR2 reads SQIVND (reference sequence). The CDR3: CASSLYREEGYGYTF. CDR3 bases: TGTGCCAGTAGTCTTTACAGGGAGGAGGGCTATGGCTACACCTTC.

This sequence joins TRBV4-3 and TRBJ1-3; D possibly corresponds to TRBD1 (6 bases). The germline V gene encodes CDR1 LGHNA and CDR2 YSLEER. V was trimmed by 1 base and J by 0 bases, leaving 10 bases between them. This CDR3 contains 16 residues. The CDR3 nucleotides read TGCGCCAGCAGCCAAGGGGGGCAAGTCTCTGGAAACACCATATATTTT. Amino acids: CASSQGGQVSGNTIYF.

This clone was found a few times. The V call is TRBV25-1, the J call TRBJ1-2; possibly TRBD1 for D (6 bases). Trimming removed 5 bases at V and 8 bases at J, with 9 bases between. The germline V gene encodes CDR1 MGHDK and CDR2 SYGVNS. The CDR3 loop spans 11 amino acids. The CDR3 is CASSWGGGYTF. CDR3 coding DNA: TGTGCCAGCAGTTGGGGGGGCGGCTACACCTTC.

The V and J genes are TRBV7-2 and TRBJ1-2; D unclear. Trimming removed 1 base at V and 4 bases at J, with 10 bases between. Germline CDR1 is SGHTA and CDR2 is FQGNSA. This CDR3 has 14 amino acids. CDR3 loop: CASSLEQNVYGYTF. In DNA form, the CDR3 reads TGTGCCAGCAGCTTAGAACAGAACGTCTATGGCTACACCTTC.

The DNA of the CDR3 is TGTGCCAGCAGTTTATTGGGACAGTACTATAGCAATCAGCCCCAGCATTTT. Its translation: CASSLLGQYYSNQPQHF. The chain carries TRBV27 and TRBJ1-5, with 7 bases lining up with TRBD1. V lost 1 base and J lost 0; bases outside the gene matches: 6. Per germline, CDR1 MNHEY and CDR2 SMNVEV (reference sequence). This CDR3 spans 17 amino acids.

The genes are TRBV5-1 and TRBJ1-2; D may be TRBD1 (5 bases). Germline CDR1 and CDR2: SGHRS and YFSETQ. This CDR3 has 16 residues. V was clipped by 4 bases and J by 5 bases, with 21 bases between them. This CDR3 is CASSLGGLRLIYGYTF. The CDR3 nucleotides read TGCGCCAGCAGCCTTGGGGGGTTGAGGCTTATTTATGGCTACACCTTC.